This TCR beta chain was retrieved from a study of cytomegalovirus exposure and HLA in healthy donors. Of note for this clone: The antigen remains unidentified.

Data came from immunoSEQ multiplex PCR; TCRdb stores just in-frame clones and leaves some out. In the table there are roughly 120,000 clones, 88% of which are singletons. The donors were part of the roughly 110-subject validation cohort, which stood apart from the 666-subject first cohort. Overall study findings and caveats: High sensitivity and specificity were reportedly achieved when the classifier diagnosed cytomegalovirus status.

J lost 4 bases, V lost 6 bases, and 7 bases had no gene match. The CDR3 extends over 15 amino acids. Germline assignment: CDR1 SGHAT and CDR2 FQNNGV. Source material: PBMCs. The receptor comes from a man between 18 and 35 years old in good health and CMV-seronegative. This chain connects TRBV11-2 to TRBJ2-1; TRBD1 matches at 9 bases. The CDR3 bases are TGTGCCAGCAGTTATAGACAGGGGGAATACAATGAGCAGTTCTTC. This codes for CASSYRQGEYNEQFF.